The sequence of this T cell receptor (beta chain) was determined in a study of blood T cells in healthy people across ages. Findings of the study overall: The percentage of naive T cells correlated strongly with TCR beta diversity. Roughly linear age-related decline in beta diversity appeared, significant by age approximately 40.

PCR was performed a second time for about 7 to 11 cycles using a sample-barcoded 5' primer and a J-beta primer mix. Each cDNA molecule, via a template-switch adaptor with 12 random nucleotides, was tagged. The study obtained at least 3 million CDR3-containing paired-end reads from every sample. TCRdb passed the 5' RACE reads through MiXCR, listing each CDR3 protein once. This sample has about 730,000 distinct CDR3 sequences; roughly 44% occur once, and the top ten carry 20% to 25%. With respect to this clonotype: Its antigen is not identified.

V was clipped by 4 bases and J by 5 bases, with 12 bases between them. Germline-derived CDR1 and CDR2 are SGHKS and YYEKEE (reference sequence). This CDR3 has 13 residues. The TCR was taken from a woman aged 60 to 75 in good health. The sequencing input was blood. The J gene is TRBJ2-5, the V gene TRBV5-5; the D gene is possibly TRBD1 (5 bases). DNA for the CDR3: TGTGCCAGCAGCCCGACAGAAGTCGAGACCCAGTACTTC. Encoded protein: CASSPTEVETQYF.